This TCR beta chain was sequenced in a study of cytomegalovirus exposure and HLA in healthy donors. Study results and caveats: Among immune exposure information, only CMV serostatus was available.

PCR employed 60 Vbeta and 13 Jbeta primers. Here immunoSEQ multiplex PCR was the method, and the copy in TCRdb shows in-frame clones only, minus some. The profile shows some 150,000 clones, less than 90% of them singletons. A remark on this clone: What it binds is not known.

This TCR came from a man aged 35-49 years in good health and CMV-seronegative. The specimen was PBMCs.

The CDR3 region is CASSPRDRVNIQYF. In DNA form, the CDR3 reads TGTGCCAGCAGCCCGCGGGACAGGGTTAACATTCAGTACTTC. The rearrangement joins TRBV7-2 to TRBJ2-4; 9 bases agree with TRBD1. The CDR3 is made up of 14 amino acids. V lost 5 bases to trimming and J lost 7 bases; unmatched junction nucleotides: 6. Germline V gives CDR1 SGHTA, CDR2 FQGNSA.